These 21 T cell receptor beta chains were sequenced from one sample in a study of cytomegalovirus exposure and HLA in healthy donors. PCR was performed using 60 Vbeta and 13 Jbeta primers. Method: immunoSEQ multiplex PCR; TCRdb's copy keeps in-frame clones and lacks some. The repertoire holds about 170,000 clones, with 55% to 65% as singletons. The material sequenced was PBMCs. These receptors were obtained from a man aged 40-50 years in good health and CMV-seronegative.

This clone was seen a few times. The chain employs TRBV6-1 and TRBJ2-3, with 7 bases aligning to TRBD2. This CDR3 region has 15 residues. The germline gives CDR1 MNHNS, CDR2 SASEGT. V dropped 6 bases and J dropped 2; count of bases not matched to a gene: 8. CDR3 nucleotides: TGTGCCAGCAGGCCCAGACGGGGGGACACAGATACGCAGTATTTT. This gives the protein CASRPRRGDTDTQYF.

V and J are TRBV5-1 and TRBJ2-1, with 13 bases fitting TRBD2. This CDR3 is built from 15 residues. V trimming: 4 bases; J trimming: 6 bases; junction bases outside the gene matches: 4. CDR1 is SGHRS, CDR2 YFSETQ, per germline. The CDR3 nucleotides are TGCGCCAGCAGCATACTAGCGGGAGGGCTCAATGAGCAGTTCTTC. It specifies CASSILAGGLNEQFF.

The chain joins TRBV19 to TRBJ1-5; D perhaps matches TRBD1 (6 bases). V lost 2 bases to trimming and J lost 6 bases, with 14 bases between them. The CDR3 is 15 residues long. The germline CDR1 and CDR2 sequences are LNHDA and SQIVND (reference sequence). The CDR3 is CASSITGREGQPQHF. The CDR3 bases are TGTGCCAGTAGTATAACAGGGCGGGAGGGTCAGCCCCAGCATTTT.

This sequence joins TRBV9 and TRBJ1-1, with D perhaps TRBD1 (5 bases). CDR1 is SGDLS, CDR2 YYNGEE, per germline. Trimming left V 7 bases short and J 2 bases short, with 12 bases between. This CDR3 spans 13 amino acids. CDR3 loop: CASGDRENTEAFF. The CDR3 coding sequence is TGTGCCAGCGGAGACAGAGAAAACACTGAAGCTTTCTTT. Complete variable domain (other parts from reference TRBV9 and TRBJ1-1): DSGVTQTPKHLITATGQRVTLRCSPRSGDLSVYWYQQSLDQGLQFLIQYYNGEERAKGNILERFSAQQFPDLHSELNLSSLELGDSALYFCASGDRENTEAFFGQGTRLTVV.

The CDR3 DNA is TGTGCCAGTAGTGACGATGGGGGCCCAGGCGCCGAGCAGTACTTC. Amino acids: CASSDDGGPGAEQYF. The V call is TRBV19, the J call TRBJ2-7; D is possibly TRBD1 (6 bases). Trimming pared 5 bases from V and 6 bases from J, leaving 20 bases between. The CDR3 runs to 15 residues. Germline values: CDR1 LNHDA, CDR2 SQIVND (reference sequence). Combining the CDR3 with reference TRBV19 and TRBJ2-7 gives the whole variable domain DGGITQSPKYLFRKEGQNVTLSCEQNLNHDAMYWYRQDPGQGLRLIYYSQIVNDFQKGDIAEGYSVSREKKESFPLTVTSAQKNPTAFYLCASSDDGGPGAEQYFGPGTRLTVT.

This clone has a handful of counts. The V gene is TRBV5-1, the J gene TRBJ1-4, with D unclear. Germline CDR1 SGHRS, CDR2 YFSETQ. CDR3 size: 14 residues. Trimming stripped 0 bases from V and 5 bases from J, with 8 bases between. CDR3 nucleotide sequence: TGCGCCAGCAGCTTGGGGACTGGGAATGAAAAACTGTTTTTT. It specifies CASSLGTGNEKLFF.

The genes are TRBV28 and TRBJ2-7, with 16 bases matching TRBD2. The CDR3 has 16 amino acids. V was clipped by 5 bases and J by 2 bases; unmatched bases: 3. CDR1 and CDR2 (germline): MDHEN, SYDVKM. CDR3 residues: CASSIGTSGGAYEQYF. As DNA, the CDR3 is TGTGCCAGCAGTATAGGGACTAGCGGGGGGGCCTACGAGCAGTACTTC.

This clone was detected a few times. This rearrangement joins TRBV9 to TRBJ2-3; possibly TRBD1 for D (6 bases). This CDR3 has 17 residues. Trimming left V 0 bases short and J 2 bases short, with 16 bases between. CDR1 SGDLS and CDR2 YYNGEE come from the germline V gene. The CDR3 DNA reads as TGTGCCAGCAGCGTAGATGAGTTGGGGGCCTACACAGATACGCAGTATTTT. Its translation: CASSVDELGAYTDTQYF.

The J gene is TRBJ1-2, the V gene TRBV28; D ambiguous. This CDR3 is built from 16 residues. The V and J ends lost 4 bases and 5 bases respectively, with 20 bases between them. The germline CDR1 and CDR2 sequences are MDHEN and SYDVKM. The CDR3 DNA reads TGTGCCAGCAGTTCCACCCTGACTTCTCTTGGATATGGCTACACCTTC. Residues: CASSSTLTSLGYGYTF.

The V and J genes are TRBV11-3 and TRBJ2-2; 7 bases line up with TRBD1. CDR1 is SGHNT, CDR2 YENEEA, per germline. The CDR3 sequence is 14 residues long. Trimming took 5 bases from V and 6 from J; bases not matched to a gene: 6. The CDR3 sequence: CASSPQGEPGELFF. In nucleotides, the CDR3 is TGTGCCAGCAGCCCGCAGGGGGAACCCGGGGAGCTGTTTTTT.

This chain connects TRBV4-1 to TRBJ2-3, with TRBD2 identical over 7 bases. CDR3 size: 17 residues. Germline CDR1 is MGHRA and CDR2 is YSYEKL. V shed 4 bases and J 6 bases; nucleotides not matched to a gene: 16. CDR3 DNA: TGCGCCAGCAGCCGAACCCGGGAGGAGGGACTTGCCGATACGCAGTATTTT. Translating gives CASSRTREEGLADTQYF.

This chain uses TRBV5-1 with TRBJ1-2; tentatively, D is TRBD1 (6 bases). Trimming stripped 2 bases from V and 6 bases from J, with 14 bases between. CDR3 length: 14 residues. Germline-derived CDR1 and CDR2 are SGHRS and YFSETQ. In nucleotides, the CDR3 is TGCGCCAGCAGCTTCCGAGGGGGGGAGGATGGCTACACCTTC. It specifies CASSFRGGEDGYTF.

V usage is TRBV15 and J usage is TRBJ2-7; the match to TRBD1 covers 9 bases. This CDR3 has 15 amino acids. V was clipped by 0 bases and J by 6 bases; unmatched bases: 6. Germline lookup yields CDR1 LNHNV and CDR2 YYDKDF (reference sequence). CDR3 in DNA: TGTGCCACCAGCAGAGATTTGGACAGGGGCGGCGAGCAGTACTTC. It translates to CATSRDLDRGGEQYF.

The CDR3 DNA reads as TGTGCCAGCAGCTTAGCGCAGGGGGCGCTGGGAAACACCATATATTTT. Protein: CASSLAQGALGNTIYF. The chain combines TRBV7-2 with TRBJ1-3; 8 bases map to TRBD1. The V gene's germline CDR1 is SGHTA and CDR2 FQGNSA. V lost 0 bases, J lost 4 bases, and 5 bases stayed unmatched. The CDR3 loop spans 16 amino acids. The entire variable domain, with the rest obtained from reference TRBV7-2 and TRBJ1-3, is as follows: GAGVSQSPSNKVTEKGKDVELRCDPISGHTALYWYRQSLGQGLEFLIYFQGNSAPDKSGLPSDRFSAERTGGSVSTLTIQRTQQEDSAVYLCASSLAQGALGNTIYFGEGSWLTVV.

This clone was observed a handful of times. This chain uses TRBV7-9 with TRBJ2-6, with 10 bases identical to TRBD1. With 5 bases clipped from V and 0 bases from J, the junction kept 4 bases outside the gene matches. The CDR3 has 17 residues. In germline, CDR1 is SEHNR, CDR2 FQNEAQ (reference sequence). The DNA of the CDR3 is TGTGCCAGCAGCCATGGACAGGGGGACTCTGGGGCCAACGTCCTGACTTTC. Amino acid sequence: CASSHGQGDSGANVLTF.

The gene calls are TRBV28 and TRBJ2-7, with D possibly matching TRBD1 (6 bases). Per the germline V gene, CDR1 is MDHEN and CDR2 is SYDVKM. This CDR3 region has 10 residues. V lost 8 bases to trimming and J lost 6 bases, with 8 bases between them. The CDR3 region has the DNA TGTGCCAGCGGGGGCGTCGAGCAGTACTTC. Residues: CASGGVEQYF.

The gene calls are TRBV5-4 and TRBJ2-5, with D tentatively TRBD1 (5 bases). The CDR3 sequence is 15 residues long. Germline V CDR1 and CDR2: SGHNT, YYREEE (reference sequence). Trimming removed 0 bases from V and 7 bases from J, with 16 bases in between. CDR3 bases: TGTGCCAGCAGCTTGGAGGCAGGGCAATGGGGGACCCAGTACTTC. Protein sequence: CASSLEAGQWGTQYF.

This clone occurred a few times. DNA for the CDR3: TGCGCCAGCAGCCAGAGCGGGGCAACTAGCACAGATACGCAGTATTTT. It specifies CASSQSGATSTDTQYF. The rearrangement joins TRBV5-1 to TRBJ2-3; TRBD2 agrees at 7 bases. Germline V CDR1 and CDR2: SGHRS, YFSETQ. The CDR3 has 16 residues. The ends lost 4 bases at V and 0 bases at J; junction bases unmatched: 8. The entire variable domain, with the rest obtained from reference TRBV5-1 and TRBJ2-3, is as follows: KAGVTQTPRYLIKTRGQQVTLSCSPISGHRSVSWYQQTPGQGLQFLFEYFSETQRNKGNFPGRFSGRQFSNSRSEMNVSTLELGDSALYLCASSQSGATSTDTQYFGPGTRLTVL.

The V and J genes are TRBV19 and TRBJ1-1; no firm D call. The CDR3 totals 14 residues. Germline CDR1 and CDR2: LNHDA and SQIVND (reference sequence). Trimming took off 5 bases at V and 5 bases at J, with 15 bases between the two ends. The CDR3 is CASSPLATETEAFF. CDR3 nucleotide sequence: TGTGCCAGTAGTCCACTAGCCACTGAGACTGAAGCTTTCTTT.

Turning to this clone: The identical CDR3 is also encoded by other nucleotide sequences in the sample. V usage is TRBV19 and J usage is TRBJ1-5, with 8 nucleotides matching TRBD1. CDR1 LNHDA and CDR2 SQIVND come from the germline V gene (reference sequence). This CDR3 is built from 18 residues. The V segment lost 0 bases and the J segment 3 bases; nucleotides outside the gene matches: 10. The CDR3 region has the DNA TGTGCCAGTAGTATAGAGTGGACAGGGAAAGGTCACAATCAGCCCCAGCATTTT. This encodes CASSIEWTGKGHNQPQHF.

The V call is TRBV4-3, the J call TRBJ2-3, with D tentatively TRBD1 (5 bases). V was cut by 0 bases and J by 3 bases, with 10 bases left in between. The CDR3 runs 15 residues. The germline V gene has CDR1 LGHNA and CDR2 YSLEER. The CDR3 bases are TGCGCCAGCAGCCAAGACCCGACAGCTACAGATACGCAGTATTTT. It encodes CASSQDPTATDTQYF.